Following are 20 T cell receptor beta chains from one sample sequenced in a study of blood T cell repertoires in COVID-19 (dated by TCRdb to 2020 to 2021). The library was prepared using the immunoSEQ multiplex PCR assay. This is the immuneACCESS table as TCRdb keeps it, with only in-frame sequences that have V and J called. A part of the clones is gone; compared with another copy, unresolved V genes explain less than half, and the rest is unexplained. This sample comprises about 300,000 clones, approximately 91% of them detected only once. The ten largest clones take up almost 9.5% of the sample. Sequencing input: peripheral blood. The receptors derive from a man between 18 and 29 years old with active or convalescent COVID-19.

V is TRBV6-5 and J is TRBJ2-1; a possible D gene is TRBD2 (6 bases). Germline V CDR1 and CDR2: MNHEY, SVGAGI. V lost 2 bases and J 7 bases, leaving 12 bases between the germline ends. This CDR3 is built from 14 residues. The CDR3 coding sequence is TGTGCCAGCAGTTACCCCCCTGGAGGGAATGAGCAGTTCTTC. Translation gives CASSYPPGGNEQFF.

The chain has TRBV10-2 and TRBJ2-3; the D is unclear. Trimming took 3 bases from V and 0 from J, leaving 10 bases between them. The CDR3 consists of 15 residues. CDR1 is WSHSY, CDR2 SAAADI, per germline. The DNA for the CDR3 is TGCGCCAGCAGTGAAAAGTTAGAGAGCACAGATACGCAGTATTTT. Residues: CASSEKLESTDTQYF.

The chain carries TRBV2 and TRBJ2-7; D unresolved. V gave up 6 bases and J gave up 7 bases, with 10 bases separating them. The CDR3 sequence is 11 residues long. Germline CDR1 is SNHLY and CDR2 is FYNNEI. CDR3 amino acids: CASSASMEQYF. The DNA of the CDR3 is TGTGCCAGCAGCGCTTCTATGGAGCAGTACTTC.

The chain couples TRBV9 to TRBJ2-1, with TRBD2 matching 10 bases. CDR1 and CDR2 (germline): SGDLS, YYNGEE. The CDR3 contains 16 residues. V was pared by 0 bases and J by 9 bases, with 9 bases of the junction left unmatched. This CDR3 reads CASSVAPAGGFGEQFF. DNA for the CDR3: TGTGCCAGCAGCGTAGCTCCAGCGGGGGGGTTCGGTGAGCAGTTCTTC.

The rearrangement uses TRBV15 and TRBJ2-7, with 10 bases lining up with TRBD1. CDR3 length: 16 amino acids. Germline V gives CDR1 LNHNV, CDR2 YYDKDF (reference sequence). After removal of 3 bases from V and 2 bases from J, the junction contained 7 bases not matched to a gene. This CDR3 is CATSSVLGQGTYEQYF. The CDR3 nucleotides are TGTGCCACCAGCAGTGTTCTGGGACAGGGGACCTACGAGCAGTACTTC.

This clone was seen ten or more times. The chain's CDR3 is CAISEGRPLAEAFF. CDR3 DNA sequence: TGTGCCATCAGTGAGGGCAGGCCTTTAGCTGAAGCTTTCTTT. The chain has TRBV10-3 and TRBJ1-1; D ambiguous. CDR1 and CDR2 from the germline V gene are ENHRY and SYGVKD. V lost 2 bases and J 6 bases, leaving 13 bases between the germline ends. CDR3 size: 14 residues.

The chain carries TRBV7-7 and TRBJ2-1; D is possibly TRBD2 (5 bases). This CDR3 spans 17 amino acids. CDR1 and CDR2 (germline): SSHAT, FNYEAQ (reference sequence). Trimming cost V 5 bases and J 6 bases, with 23 bases left between them. In DNA form, the CDR3 reads TGTGCCAGCAGCCGTTTGTGGGCGGGCGACCACGTCAATGAGCAGTTCTTC. This codes for CASSRLWAGDHVNEQFF.

The chain uses TRBV5-6 and TRBJ1-3; D gene uncertain. The CDR3 has 14 residues. Per germline, CDR1 SGHDT and CDR2 YYEEEE. V was trimmed by 3 bases and J by 0 bases, leaving 7 bases between them. The DNA for the CDR3 is TGTGCCAGCAGCTCGACGGGCTCTGGAAACACCATATATTTT. It is translated as CASSSTGSGNTIYF.

This chain connects TRBV5-4 to TRBJ2-5; D gene uncertain. CDR1 and CDR2 (germline): SGHNT, YYREEE (reference sequence). The CDR3 runs 11 residues. Trimming left V 3 bases short and J 2 bases short, with 2 bases between. The CDR3 DNA is TGTGCCAGCAGCTCGCAAGAGACCCAGTACTTC. Residues: CASSSQETQYF. Full variable domain (rest looked up from reference TRBV5-4 and TRBJ2-5): ETGVTQSPTHLIKTRGQQVTLRCSSQSGHNTVSWYQQALGQGPQFIFQYYREEENGRGNFPPRFSGLQFPNYSSELNVNALELDDSALYLCASSSQETQYFGPGTRLLVL.

This chain joins TRBV13 and TRBJ1-6; 7 bases match TRBD1. V gave up 1 base and J gave up 5 bases; unmatched junction bases: 2. CDR1 and CDR2 (germline): PRHDT, FYEKMQ (reference sequence). The CDR3 totals 15 residues. The CDR3 DNA follows: TGTGCCAGCAGCTTAGCTGGGACAGATAATTCACCCCTCCACTTT. It specifies CASSLAGTDNSPLHF.

The V call is TRBV9, the J call TRBJ1-2, with 8 bases fitting TRBD1. This CDR3 is 13 amino acids long. Unmatched junction bases numbered 4, after V lost 5 bases and J lost 4 bases. Germline values: CDR1 SGDLS, CDR2 YYNGEE. The CDR3, as DNA: TGTGCCAGCAGTATAACAGGGGGCTATGGCTACACCTTC. Its translation: CASSITGGYGYTF. The variable domain in full, with the rest retrieved from reference TRBV9 and TRBJ1-2, is DSGVTQTPKHLITATGQRVTLRCSPRSGDLSVYWYQQSLDQGLQFLIQYYNGEERAKGNILERFSAQQFPDLHSELNLSSLELGDSALYFCASSITGGYGYTFGSGTRLTVV.

The rearrangement joins TRBV5-4 to TRBJ2-5; 12 bases fit TRBD2. V trimming: 4 bases; J trimming: 5 bases; junction bases outside the gene matches: 9. The CDR3 is 16 amino acids. Germline assignment: CDR1 SGHNT and CDR2 YYREEE (reference sequence). CDR3 bases: TGTGCCAGCAGCCCCCCGACTAGCGGGGGCACGGAGACCCAGTACTTC. Its translation: CASSPPTSGGTETQYF.

V gene TRBV2 combines with J gene TRBJ1-1; D might be TRBD1 (6 bases). With 5 bases removed from V and 6 bases from J, the gap between germline ends came to 10 bases. The CDR3 is 12 amino acids. Germline V CDR1 and CDR2: SNHLY, FYNNEI. The CDR3 region is CASSTGQAEAFF. The CDR3 DNA reads TGTGCCAGCAGTACGGGACAAGCTGAAGCTTTCTTT.

The rearrangement links TRBV6-6 to TRBJ1-1; D might be TRBD1 (5 bases). CDR1 and CDR2 (germline): MNHNY, SVGAGI (reference sequence). The CDR3 loop spans 14 amino acids. Trimming removed 5 bases from V and 1 base from J, with 11 bases in between. The CDR3 sequence: CASSTTTGNTEAFF. Written as DNA, the CDR3 is TGTGCCAGCAGTACAACAACAGGGAACACTGAAGCTTTCTTT.

This chain joins TRBV24-1 and TRBJ1-3; no firm D call. The CDR3 spans 17 residues. Germline V lookup: CDR1 KGHDR, CDR2 SFDVKD. Deletions cut 0 bases from V and 1 base from J, with 12 bases between. The CDR3 sequence is CATSDLGQSKSGNTIYF. The CDR3 bases are TGTGCCACCAGTGATTTGGGGCAGTCAAAGTCTGGAAACACCATATATTTT.

The chain employs TRBV6-2 or TRBV6-3 and TRBJ1-2, with 8 bases aligning to TRBD1. The V and J ends lost 6 bases and 4 bases, in that order; junction bases with no gene match: 7. CDR3 length: 14 residues. The germline V gene has CDR1 MNHEY and CDR2 SVGEGT. The CDR3 sequence is CASSLGTGPYGYTF. CDR3 nucleotides: TGTGCCAGCAGCCTAGGGACAGGCCCCTATGGCTACACCTTC.

J is TRBJ2-3 and V is TRBV5-1; 10 nucleotides align to TRBD2. Germline assignment: CDR1 SGHRS and CDR2 YFSETQ. V trimming: 1 base; J trimming: 2 bases; junction bases outside the gene matches: 7. The CDR3 contains 17 residues. CDR3 nucleotides: TGCGCCAGCAGCTTGAGGGTAGCGGGGGGAGTCACAGATACGCAGTATTTT. As protein: CASSLRVAGGVTDTQYF.

The rearrangement links TRBV9 to TRBJ1-1; 11 bases fit TRBD1. This CDR3 has 15 residues. J gave up 4 bases and V 3 bases, and 5 bases lay outside the gene matches. Germline CDR1 reads SGDLS; CDR2 reads YYNGEE. The CDR3 protein is CASSGTGTGGTEAFF. CDR3 DNA: TGTGCCAGCAGCGGGACCGGGACAGGGGGCACTGAAGCTTTCTTT.

The genes are TRBV5-1 and TRBJ2-1; D is undetermined. The length of the CDR3 is 13 residues. From germline, CDR1 is SGHRS and CDR2 YFSETQ. V was cut by 0 bases and J by 8 bases, with 9 bases left in between. The CDR3 nucleotides read TGCGCCAGCAGCTTGGTCGCTTCGGATGAGCAGTTCTTC. Its protein is CASSLVASDEQFF.

There are a few counts of this clone. V and J are TRBV6-4 and TRBJ2-3, with unresolved D. This CDR3 contains 14 residues. Trimming removed 4 bases from V and 3 bases from J, with 11 bases in between. The V gene's germline CDR1 is MRHNA and CDR2 SNTAGT. In DNA form, the CDR3 reads TGTGCCAGCAGTGTTTCGGGTTCTACAGATACGCAGTATTTT. It codes for CASSVSGSTDTQYF.